These 21 T cell receptor beta chains came from one sample sequenced in a study of T cell repertoires in cytomegalovirus infection. Antigen specificity for these receptors is unknown. TCRdb ran MiXCR on the reads and lists one entry per CDR3 protein. Of 700,000 to 900,000 distinct CDR3 sequences in the sample, around 29% were seen once. The specimen comprised cultured CD8+ T cells from PBMCs, sampled from culture after CMV antigen stimulation. These receptors were taken from a human donor in good health (CMV status not recorded). Some clones in this sample may be carry-over from other donors' samples.

The V call is TRBV20-1, the J call TRBJ1-5; no reliable D call. With 5 bases removed from V and 0 bases from J, the gap between germline ends came to 20 bases. Germline values: CDR1 DFQATT, CDR2 SNEGSKA (reference sequence). This CDR3 has 17 residues. The DNA for the CDR3 is TGCAGTGCTCCTTATAGCCCCCGAGATTATAGCAATCAGCCCCAGCATTTT. It yields the protein CSAPYSPRDYSNQPQHF.

Concerning this clonotype: Its ends do not fully match the called genes, so a read error is possible. V and J are TRBV7-7 and TRBJ2-2, with D uncertain. The length of the CDR3 is 14 residues. Germline-derived CDR1 and CDR2 are SSHAT and FNYEAQ (reference sequence). CDR3 sequence: CASSLSQETGELFF. In nucleotides, the CDR3 is TGTGCTAGCAGCTTATCTCAGGAGACCGGGGAGCTGTTTTTT.

This rearrangement joins TRBV7-9 to TRBJ2-7, with D perhaps TRBD2 (5 bases). The germline V and J ends were trimmed by 0 bases and 4 bases, with 16 bases remaining between them. Germline V gene lookup returns CDR1 SEHNR and CDR2 FQNEAQ (reference sequence). The CDR3 covers 16 residues. CDR3 amino acids: CASSLAGQDGEYEQYV. The CDR3 DNA sequence: TGTGCCAGCAGCTTAGCAGGTCAGGATGGGGAGTACGAGCAGTACGTC.

This clonotype was recorded many times. The V and J genes are TRBV7-6 and TRBJ2-7; D is perhaps TRBD1 (6 bases). Trimming pared 5 bases from V and 4 bases from J, leaving 12 bases between. Germline CDR1 and CDR2: SGHVS and FNYEAQ. CDR3 length: 13 residues. CDR3 in amino acids: CASSTADSYEQYF. CDR3 nucleotide sequence: TGTGCCAGCAGCACCGCGGACAGTTACGAGCAGTACTTC.

This clonotype was seen only a few times. This chain joins TRBV3-1 and TRBJ2-1, with 10 bases that match TRBD1. Per germline, CDR1 LGHDT and CDR2 YNNKEL (reference sequence). The CDR3 has 15 residues. Trimming at V came to 4 bases and at J to 2 bases, leaving 2 bases not matched to a gene. In DNA, the CDR3 is TGTGCCAGCAGCCGCGGACAGGGGGCCTACAATGAGCAGTTCTTC. It specifies CASSRGQGAYNEQFF.

This clonotype was found a few times. The rearrangement uses TRBV11-2 and TRBJ2-7; no clear D. The CDR3 sequence is 14 residues long. Germline V gene data show CDR1 as SGHAT and CDR2 as FQNNGV. The germline V and J ends were trimmed by 5 bases and 0 bases, with 11 bases remaining between them. CDR3 loop: CASSIARSSYEQYV. In DNA, the CDR3 is TGTGCCAGCAGCATTGCTAGGAGCTCCTACGAGCAGTACGTC.

The CDR3 protein is CASSFPLPGGTDTQYF. The CDR3 coding sequence is TGTGCCAGCAGCTTTCCCCTACCGGGAGGCACAGATACGCAGTATTTT. V is TRBV7-6 and J is TRBJ2-3, with D maybe TRBD2 (6 bases). Per germline, CDR1 SGHVS and CDR2 FNYEAQ. Trimming removed 3 bases at V and 1 base at J, with 14 bases between. The CDR3 consists of 16 residues.

A few counts support this clonotype. The V gene is TRBV2, the J gene TRBJ2-1; weak D call: TRBD1 (5 bases). CDR1 is SNHLY and CDR2 is FYNNEI in the germline V gene. With 9 bases removed from V and 0 bases from J, the gap between germline ends came to 15 bases. The CDR3 extends over 15 amino acids. The CDR3 coding sequence is TGTGCCAGTCCTTCGGACAATAGCTCCTACAATGAGCAGTTCTTC. Amino acid sequence: CASPSDNSSYNEQFF.

The chain employs TRBV9 and TRBJ1-4; 7 bases fit TRBD1. The CDR3 consists of 17 residues. Unmatched junction bases numbered 12, after V lost 0 bases and J lost 7 bases. CDR1 is SGDLS, CDR2 YYNGEE, per germline. As DNA, the CDR3 is TGTGCCAGCAGCGTAGAGGGACAGCCCAGGGCTAGTGAAAAACTGTTTTTT. Its translation: CASSVEGQPRASEKLFF. The full variable domain, in which reference TRBV9 and TRBJ1-4 provide the parts outside the CDR3, is DSGVTQTPKHLITATGQRVTLRCSPRSGDLSVYWYQQSLDQGLQFLIQYYNGEERAKGNILERFSAQQFPDLHSELNLSSLELGDSALYFCASSVEGQPRASEKLFFGSGTQLSVL.

The chain's CDR3 is CASRRGQGSSHNVLTF. The DNA of the CDR3 is TGTGCCAGCAGGAGGGGACAGGGGTCATCCCACAACGTCCTGACTTTC. The chain joins TRBV2 to TRBJ2-6; TRBD1 agrees at 10 bases. CDR3 size: 16 residues. Germline V gene lookup returns CDR1 SNHLY and CDR2 FYNNEI. With V trimmed by 6 bases and J by 9 bases, 11 bases remained unmatched.

This clonotype was detected a few times. The chain is built from TRBV10-2 and TRBJ2-2, with D possibly TRBD1 on 6 matching bases. The V and J ends lost 9 bases and 1 base respectively, with 9 bases between them. From germline, CDR1 is WSHSY and CDR2 SAAADI. There are 13 residues in the CDR3. The DNA for the CDR3 is TGCGCCAGACGGACAGAGAACACCGGGGAGCTGTTTTTT. Translated, it gives CARRTENTGELFF.

The rearrangement links TRBV9 to TRBJ1-2, with TRBD1 identical over 9 bases. In germline, CDR1 is SGDLS, CDR2 YYNGEE. V was pared by 0 bases and J by 3 bases, with 6 bases of the junction left unmatched. There are 16 residues in the CDR3. Written as DNA, the CDR3 is TGTGCCAGCAGCGTAGCCGACAGGGGGATTGACTATGGCTACACCTTC. Translating it yields CASSVADRGIDYGYTF.

At least ten counts were recorded for this clonotype. The rearrangement links TRBV7-8 to TRBJ2-2, with 8 bases identical to TRBD2. Germline V gene sequence: CDR1 SGHVS, CDR2 FQNEAQ. The CDR3 totals 16 residues. With V trimmed by 1 base and J by 4 bases, 5 bases remained unmatched. CDR3 DNA sequence: TGTGCCAGCAGCTTAGAGTCGGGGGGGTCCACCGGGGAGCTGTTTTTT. Its protein product is CASSLESGGSTGELFF.

The rearrangement joins TRBV20-1 to TRBJ2-4; D unresolved. The CDR3 loop spans 13 amino acids. V was pared by 3 bases and J by 8 bases, with 14 bases between. Germline CDR1 and CDR2: DFQATT and SNEGSKA (reference sequence). DNA of the CDR3: TGCAGTGCTAGCGAGGTGGAAAAGGACATTCAGTACTTC. Its protein product is CSASEVEKDIQYF.

In its sample, this clonotype was seen a few times. CDR3 sequence (DNA): TGTGCCAGCAGTGAGCCGGGACTAGCCTCCTACGAGCAGTACGTC. Its translation: CASSEPGLASYEQYV. The V gene is TRBV6-1, the J gene TRBJ2-7; TRBD2 aligns across 9 bases. There are 15 residues in the CDR3. Per germline, CDR1 MNHNS and CDR2 SASEGT. The junction had 3 bases not matched to a gene; V was cut back by 3 bases and J by 0 bases.

There are a few counts of this clonotype. This chain joins TRBV20-1 and TRBJ1-1; 9 nucleotides agree with TRBD1. CDR1 is DFQATT and CDR2 is SNEGSKA in the germline V gene (reference sequence). V shed 3 bases and J 3 bases; nucleotides not matched to a gene: 8. This CDR3 has 15 amino acids. The CDR3 protein is CSARTTGGKDTEAFF. CDR3 nucleotides: TGCAGTGCTAGGACGACAGGGGGTAAGGACACTGAAGCTTTCTTT.

The chain carries TRBV27 and TRBJ2-5, with 8 nucleotides matching TRBD1. V shed 3 bases and J 5 bases; nucleotides not matched to a gene: 8. Looked up from germline, CDR1 is MNHEY and CDR2 is SMNVEV (reference sequence). The CDR3 runs 15 residues. This chain's CDR3 is CASSFLGQGYETQYF. The CDR3 region has the DNA TGTGCCAGCAGTTTCCTCGGACAGGGTTACGAGACCCAGTACTTC.

In its sample, this clonotype was seen a few times. The CDR3, as DNA: TGTGCCAGCAGTTCCGGGCGTAGGGGCGACTATGGCTACACCTTC. Its protein product is CASSSGRRGDYGYTF. The J gene is TRBJ1-2, the V gene TRBV5-5; the D gene is possibly TRBD1 (5 bases). Germline CDR1 reads SGHKS; CDR2 reads YYEKEE (reference sequence). The CDR3 extends over 15 amino acids. Trimming removed 5 bases from V and 3 bases from J, with 17 bases in between.

V gene TRBV13 combines with J gene TRBJ1-3; possibly TRBD1 for D (5 bases). Trimming took off 3 bases at V and 0 bases at J, with 12 bases between the two ends. The CDR3 covers 16 residues. Looked up from germline, CDR1 is PRHDT and CDR2 is FYEKMQ (reference sequence). CDR3 loop: CASSFGDSSSGNTIYF. The DNA for the CDR3 is TGTGCCAGCAGCTTCGGTGACAGCTCCTCTGGAAACACCATATATTTT.

The genes are TRBV29-1 and TRBJ2-7, with 11 bases fitting TRBD2. The CDR3 totals 11 residues. CDR1 and CDR2 (germline): SQVTM, ANQGSEA. V trimming: 7 bases; J trimming: 11 bases; junction bases outside the gene matches: 7. The CDR3 sequence is CSALAGGREYV. CDR3 sequence (DNA): TGCAGCGCCTTAGCGGGGGGGAGGGAGTACGTC.

The chain couples TRBV5-4 to TRBJ2-1; D may be TRBD1 or TRBD2 (5 bases each). CDR3 length equals 15 residues. V gave up 0 bases and J gave up 2 bases, with 9 bases separating them. Germline V lookup: CDR1 SGHNT, CDR2 YYREEE (reference sequence). The CDR3 protein is CASSLVGETYNEQFF. The DNA for the CDR3 is TGTGCCAGCAGCTTGGTAGGGGAGACCTACAATGAGCAGTTCTTC.